This note documents a single TCR beta chain sequence. What it binds is not known. This sample was included in a study of T cell responses to AZD1222 COVID-19 vaccine. Study-level points and caveats: Only after the peak T cell response were repertoires sampled.

This table comes from immunoSEQ multiplex PCR, and its TCRdb copy is limited to in-frame clones, with some not included. The sample records under 100,000 clones, about 90% being singletons. Germline loops: CDR1 SGHRS, CDR2 YFSETQ. Trimming removed 4 bases from V and 0 bases from J, with 8 bases in between. The CDR3 has 15 residues. Sequencing used peripheral blood, obtained on day 0 of AZD1222 vaccination. The V and J genes are TRBV5-1 and TRBJ2-6; D is uncertain. This clonotype was obtained from an adult in good health. The CDR3 DNA reads as TGCGCCAGCAGCCCGGACCTCTCTGGGGCCAACGTCCTGACTTTC. This encodes CASSPDLSGANVLTF.